This is a list of T cell receptor beta chains from one sample in a study of blood T cell repertoires in COVID-19. Here immunoSEQ multiplex PCR was the method, and the copy in TCRdb shows in-frame clones only, minus some. The sample carries some 71,000 clones, around 91% recorded once. The sequenced sample was peripheral blood. These receptors were taken from a man over 45 with acute or convalescent COVID-19. CDR3s leave out the opening cysteine and the closing phenylalanine or tryptophan.

TRBV5-1,ASSPGTYEQY
TRBV5-4,ASNLEAGASTDTQY
TRBV14,ASSHPGAGELF
TRBV6-1,ASSEPPRATGELF
TRBV2,ASSIAGPGNEQF
TRBV29-1,SVGIDEQY
TRBV6-5,ASTRTEDYGYT
TRBV4-1,ASSRGRGFYNEQF
TRBV11-2,ASRGPGRSSYEQY
TRBV6-4,ASSGPVGRGQLSGNTIY
TRBV6-6,ASTNSGGMGEKLF
TRBV25-1,ASSVTGQGGGYT
TRBV6-1,ASSEAGSEQY
TRBV6-5,ASSRSGRGTYEQY
TRBV6-5,ASTRGTAEAF
TRBV7-9,ASSFWTGEGNQPQH
TRBV6-5,ASRDRERSNTEAF
TRBV5-1,ASSWLGSGRNTGELF
TRBV6-4,ASSDWEGREQF
TRBV19,ASSIWGGTSGSNNEQF
TRBV21-1,ASSPTSGSTDTQY
TRBV24-1,ATSGGLAGVGLTGELF
TRBV27,ASRRIRDRRNQPQH
TRBV12-5,ASGLGQLNTEAF
TRBV2,ASSWTSGGPSTDTQY
TRBV6-5,ASSYPRLAGGNEQF
TRBV3-1/TRBV3-2,ASSQGNLDWPF
TRBV14,ASSQIAGSTGELF
TRBV19,ASSNSGTAPYEQY
TRBV2,ASSISGSGVEQF
TRBV7-2,ASSKRTGGDPLYNEQF
TRBV19,ASLGTDYEQY
TRBV7-7,AITPGGLRNTEAF
TRBV5-1,ASSLDPVAYEQY
TRBV6-5,ASRAGSYNEQF
TRBV11-2,ASSPQAPGHEQF
TRBV4-1,ASSQVPTRGEQF
TRBV3-1/TRBV3-2,ASSPGSVKNIQY
TRBV19,ASIRTGANYGYT
TRBV9,ASSPGTGESNQPQH
TRBV7-8,ASSNRAGNTIY
TRBV19,ASTLQGGNTEAF
TRBV18,ASSPTGGQGRNQPQH
TRBV4-2,ASSQFTSGESYEQY
TRBV11-3,ASSLGTPGGYT
TRBV7-6,ASSPLRLAEY